These T cell receptor beta chains were read from a single sample in a study of blood T cells in healthy people across ages. TCRdb re-called the 5' RACE reads through MiXCR, storing one row per CDR3 protein. The table includes roughly 1,800,000 distinct CDR3 sequences, about 49% detected once. Sequencing was carried out using blood. These receptors originate from a woman aged 40 to 50 in good health. The CDR3 runs from the conserved cysteine through the conserved F or W. A D gene is named only where the DNA matches it firmly. Clone size appears in some rows only: once, few, many, or a class for an expanded clone.

.	.	TRBV27	TRBJ2-3	TGTGCCAGCCTCGGGATGGAGGATACGCAGTATTTT	CASLGMEDTQYF
.	.	TRBV12-3/TRBV12-4	TRBJ2-6	TGTGCCAGCAGTGAGTTATTTGGCAGCTCTGGGGTCAACGTCCTGACTTTC	CASSELFGSSGVNVLTF
.	.	TRBV12-3/TRBV12-4	TRBJ2-1	TGTGCCAGCGGTTTTGGAGGAGAGCAGTTCTTC	CASGFGGEQFF
TRBD1	.	TRBV9	TRBJ1-1	TGTGCCAGCAGCGCCCACAGGGGGCTAAACACTGAAGCTTTCTTT	CASSAHRGLNTEAFF
TRBD1	.	TRBV20-1	TRBJ2-4	TGCAGTGCTGGGACAGGGAGGGTGGGAAACATTCAGTACTTC	CSAGTGRVGNIQYF
.	few	TRBV20-1	TRBJ1-2	TGCAGTGCTAGAGTCCCAGATGCCAACTATGGCTACACCTTC	CSARVPDANYGYTF
.	.	TRBV7-9	TRBJ2-1	TGTGCCAGCAGCTTACAGGGGAAGGAGGAGACCCAGTTCTTC	CASSLQGKEETQFF
TRBD2	.	TRBV27	TRBJ2-5	TGTGCCAGCAGTTTAATAGACAGCGGGGGGGATGAGCAGTACTTC	CASSLIDSGGDEQYF
.	.	TRBV24-1	TRBJ2-5	TGTGCCACCAGTGATTTGATGGAGACCCAGTACTTC	CATSDLMETQYF
TRBD1	.	TRBV6-5	TRBJ1-5	TGTGCCGGCAGTCGGGGGGACAGGGACAATCAGCCCCAGCATTTT	CAGSRGDRDNQPQHF
TRBD2	.	TRBV6-6	TRBJ2-5	TGTGCCAGCACTGGGGCGGGGGGGCTTCGGGAGACCCAGTACTTC	CASTGAGGLRETQYF
.	.	TRBV28	TRBJ2-5	TGTGCCAGCAGTTTGGGCCTCAGGGGACAAGAGACCCAGTACTTC	CASSLGLRGQETQYF
TRBD1	few	TRBV7-9	TRBJ2-1	TGTGCCAGCAGCCCAAAGTCGGGACAGGGGGTAAATGAGCAGTTCTTC	CASSPKSGQGVNEQFF
.	.	TRBV27	TRBJ1-5	TGTGCCAGCAGTGTAGTGGGGGGTCAGCCCCAGCATTTT	CASSVVGGQPQHF
TRBD2	.	TRBV29-1	TRBJ2-7	TGCAGCGTTGAAGATCTTCCCGGGGGGGGTTACGAGCAGTACTTC	CSVEDLPGGGYEQYF
TRBD2	.	TRBV6-2/TRBV6-3	TRBJ2-5	TGTGCCAGCAGCCCCGACGGAACGGGGGGAGCAGAGACCCAGTACTTC	CASSPDGTGGAETQYF
.	.	TRBV5-1	TRBJ1-1	TGCGCCAGCAGCTTGGGCCGCGGACGGTGGGACACTGAAGCTTTCTTT	CASSLGRGRWDTEAFF
.	.	TRBV10-3	TRBJ1-1	TGTGCCATCAGTGCGGCAGGGGAAGCTTTCTTT	CAISAAGEAFF
TRBD1	.	TRBV11-2	TRBJ2-1	TGTGCCAGCAGCTCGTCCCGGGACAGGGTCCCAATTTACAATGAGCAGTTCTTC	CASSSSRDRVPIYNEQFF
.	few	TRBV6-2/TRBV6-3	TRBJ1-1	TGTGCCAGCAGGACAAACACTGAAGCTTTCTTT	CASRTNTEAFF
.	.	TRBV5-6	TRBJ1-1	TGTGCCAGCAGTCCAGACGGCACCTGGGGGGGAGCTTTCTTT	CASSPDGTWGGAFF
TRBD2	.	TRBV6-2/TRBV6-3	TRBJ2-3	TGTGCCAGCGCTAGACTAGCGGTGTTCGGCACAGATACGCAGTATTTT	CASARLAVFGTDTQYF
.	few	TRBV28	TRBJ2-3	TGTGCCAGCAGTCCCAGGGTCGGGGCGTGGACAGATACGCAGTATTTT	CASSPRVGAWTDTQYF
.	few	TRBV7-2	TRBJ2-7	TGTGCCAGCAGCTTAGCCGGACTCGACGGGGCCTACGAGCAGTACTTC	CASSLAGLDGAYEQYF
.	.	TRBV3-1	TRBJ2-7	TGTGCCAGCAGCCAAGTCGGGTACTCCTACGAGCAGTACTTC	CASSQVGYSYEQYF
.	few	TRBV29-1	TRBJ2-7	TGCAGCGTTGTCTGGACCGCCCGGTCCTACGAGCAGTACTTC	CSVVWTARSYEQYF
TRBD1	.	TRBV3-1	TRBJ2-3	TGTGCCAGCAGCCAAAACCCGGGACAGGGGTCCTGGGGTACGCAGTATTTT	CASSQNPGQGSWGTQYF
.	.	TRBV24-1	TRBJ1-5	TGTGCCACCAGTGATCCCCTCGGACAGCCCCAGCATTTT	CATSDPLGQPQHF
.	.	TRBV6-5	TRBJ2-1	TGTGCCAGCAGTTCCGTAGCGGTCTCCTACAATGAGCAGTTCTTC	CASSSVAVSYNEQFF
TRBD2	.	TRBV7-2	TRBJ2-1	TGTGCCAGCAGCTTAGCGGGCGCTAGCGGGGGGCATGAGCAGTTCTTC	CASSLAGASGGHEQFF
TRBD2	.	TRBV10-1	TRBJ2-5	TGCGCCAGCAGACAGGATAGCGGGGGGTTGCAGGGGACCCAGTACTTC	CASRQDSGGLQGTQYF
.	once	TRBV5-6	TRBJ2-3	TGTGCCAGCAGCAAAGAGAGGGCCCCAGATACGCAGTATTTT	CASSKERAPDTQYF
TRBD2	.	TRBV6-2/TRBV6-3	TRBJ2-3	TGTGCCAGCAGCCCCGCAGGCGGGGGGGCCCCCCGAACGCAGTATTTT	CASSPAGGGAPRTQYF
TRBD2	.	TRBV18	TRBJ2-3	TGTGCCAGCTCACCACCGTCCGCGCTAGCGGCGCAGTATTTT	CASSPPSALAAQYF
.	many	TRBV21-1	TRBJ1-1	TGTGCCAGCAGCGTAGGGGCGGTCCGGAACACTGAAGCTTTCTTT	CASSVGAVRNTEAFF
TRBD1	.	TRBV20-1	TRBJ2-5	TGCAGTGCTAGTCCGGGACAGGGGTCCTGGACCCAGTACTTC	CSASPGQGSWTQYF
.	.	TRBV7-9	TRBJ1-2	TGTGCCAGCAGCACGACAGAGTCTCTCCCCTATGGCTACACCTTC	CASSTTESLPYGYTF
.	.	TRBV5-4	TRBJ1-2	TGTGCCAGCAGCTTTGAGGCCTACTATGGCTACACCTTC	CASSFEAYYGYTF
.	.	TRBV28	TRBJ2-6	TGTGCCAGCAGTCGAGACTCTGGGGCCAACGTCCCGACTTTC	CASSRDSGANVPTF
.	few	TRBV12-3/TRBV12-4	TRBJ2-5	TGTGCCAGCAGCCCTACAGGGCACCAAGAGACCCAGTACTTC	CASSPTGHQETQYF
.	.	TRBV5-1	TRBJ2-1	TGCGCCAGCAGTACGGTATTAAACTACAATGAGCAGTTCTTC	CASSTVLNYNEQFF
TRBD2	once	TRBV7-2	TRBJ2-1	TGTGCCAGCAGCCCCCTGGGGGTAGGGCGGGGGGCGGATGAGCAGTTCTTC	CASSPLGVGRGADEQFF